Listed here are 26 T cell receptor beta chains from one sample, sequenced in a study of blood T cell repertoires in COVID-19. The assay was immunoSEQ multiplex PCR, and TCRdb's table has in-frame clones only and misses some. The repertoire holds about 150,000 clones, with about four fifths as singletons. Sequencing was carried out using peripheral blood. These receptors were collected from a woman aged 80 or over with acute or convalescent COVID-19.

Here the CDR3 DNA reads TGTGCCAGCTTTCTGGACCGACAGGGCTTGGGTGGCTACACCTTC. Amino acid sequence: CASFLDRQGLGGYTF. The chain employs TRBV6-5 and TRBJ1-2; 7 bases map to TRBD1. This CDR3 has 15 amino acids. Losses at the gene ends were 8 bases for V and 7 bases for J; bases not matched to a gene: 16. Germline V CDR1 and CDR2: MNHEY, SVGAGI.

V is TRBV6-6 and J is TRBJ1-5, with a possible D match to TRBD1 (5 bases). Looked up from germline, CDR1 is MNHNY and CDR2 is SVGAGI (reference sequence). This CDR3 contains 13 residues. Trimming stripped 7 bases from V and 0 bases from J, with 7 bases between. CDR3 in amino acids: CASKQDSNQPQHF. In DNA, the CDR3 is TGTGCCAGCAAACAGGATAGCAATCAGCCCCAGCATTTT.

Here the CDR3 reads CAWSPGTSGYYEQYF. In DNA form, the CDR3 reads TGTGCCTGGAGCCCAGGGACTAGCGGGTATTACGAGCAGTACTTC. J is TRBJ2-7 and V is TRBV30; 12 positions match TRBD2. Germline CDR1 GTSNPN, CDR2 SVGIG (reference sequence). This CDR3 region has 15 residues. V shed 3 bases and J 4 bases; nucleotides not matched to a gene: 7.

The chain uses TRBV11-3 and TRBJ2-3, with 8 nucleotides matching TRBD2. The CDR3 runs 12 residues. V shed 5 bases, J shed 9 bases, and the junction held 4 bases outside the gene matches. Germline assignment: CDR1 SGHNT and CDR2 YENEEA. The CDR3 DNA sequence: TGTGCCAGCAGCAAGACTAGCGAAACGCAGTATTTT. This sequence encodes CASSKTSETQYF.

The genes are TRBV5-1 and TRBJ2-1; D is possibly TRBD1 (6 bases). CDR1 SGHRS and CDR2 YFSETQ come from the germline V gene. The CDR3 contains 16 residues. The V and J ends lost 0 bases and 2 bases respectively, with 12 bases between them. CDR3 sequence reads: CASSLDSTGTYNEQFF. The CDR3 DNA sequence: TGCGCCAGCAGCTTGGATTCAACAGGGACCTACAATGAGCAGTTCTTC. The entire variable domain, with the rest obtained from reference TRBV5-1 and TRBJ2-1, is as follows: KAGVTQTPRYLIKTRGQQVTLSCSPISGHRSVSWYQQTPGQGLQFLFEYFSETQRNKGNFPGRFSGRQFSNSRSEMNVSTLELGDSALYLCASSLDSTGTYNEQFFGPGTRLTVL.

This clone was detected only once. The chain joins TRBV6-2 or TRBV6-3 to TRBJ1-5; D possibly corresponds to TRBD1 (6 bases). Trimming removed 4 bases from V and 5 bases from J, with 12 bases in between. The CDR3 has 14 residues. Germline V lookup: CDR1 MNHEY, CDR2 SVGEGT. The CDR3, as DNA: TGTGCCAGCAGTTTCCGACAGGTTGATCAGCCCCAGCATTTT. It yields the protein CASSFRQVDQPQHF.

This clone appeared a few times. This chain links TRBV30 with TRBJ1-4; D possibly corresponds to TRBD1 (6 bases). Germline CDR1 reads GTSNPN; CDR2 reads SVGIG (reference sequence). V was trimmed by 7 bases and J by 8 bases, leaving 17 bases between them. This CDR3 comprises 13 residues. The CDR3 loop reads CASGAGLREKLFF. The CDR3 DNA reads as TGTGCCTCAGGGGCAGGATTACGGGAAAAACTGTTTTTT.

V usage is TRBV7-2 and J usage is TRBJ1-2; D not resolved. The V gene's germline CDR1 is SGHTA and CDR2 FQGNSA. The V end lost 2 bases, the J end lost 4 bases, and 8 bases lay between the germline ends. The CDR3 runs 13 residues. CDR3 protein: CASSLIASYGYTF. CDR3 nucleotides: TGTGCCAGCAGCTTAATCGCCAGCTATGGCTACACCTTC.

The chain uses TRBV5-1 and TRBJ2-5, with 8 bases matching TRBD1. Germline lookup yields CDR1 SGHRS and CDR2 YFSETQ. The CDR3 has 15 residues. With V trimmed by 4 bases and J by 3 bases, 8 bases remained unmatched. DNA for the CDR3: TGCGCCAGCAGCCACCCCCCGACAGGGGAAGAGACCCAGTACTTC. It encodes CASSHPPTGEETQYF.

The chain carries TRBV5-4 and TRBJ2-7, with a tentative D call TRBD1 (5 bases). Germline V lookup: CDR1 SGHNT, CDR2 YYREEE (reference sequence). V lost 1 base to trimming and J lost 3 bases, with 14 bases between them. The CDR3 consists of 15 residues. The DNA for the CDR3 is TGTGCCAGCAGCTTGAGATCAGGGATGGGCTACGAGCAGTACTTC. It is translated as CASSLRSGMGYEQYF.

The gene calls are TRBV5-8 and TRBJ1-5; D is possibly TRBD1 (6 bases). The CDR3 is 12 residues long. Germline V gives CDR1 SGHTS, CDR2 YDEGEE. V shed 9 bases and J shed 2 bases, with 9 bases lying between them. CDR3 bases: TGTGCCACCAGACAGGGCAATCAGCCCCAGCATTTT. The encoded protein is CATRQGNQPQHF.

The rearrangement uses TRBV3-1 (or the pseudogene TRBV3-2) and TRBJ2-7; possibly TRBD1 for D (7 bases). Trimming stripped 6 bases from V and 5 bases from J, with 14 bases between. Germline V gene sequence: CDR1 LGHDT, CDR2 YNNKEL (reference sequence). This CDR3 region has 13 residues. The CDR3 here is CASRSRGEHEQYF. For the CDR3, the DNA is TGTGCCAGCAGGAGCAGGGGGGAGCACGAGCAGTACTTC.

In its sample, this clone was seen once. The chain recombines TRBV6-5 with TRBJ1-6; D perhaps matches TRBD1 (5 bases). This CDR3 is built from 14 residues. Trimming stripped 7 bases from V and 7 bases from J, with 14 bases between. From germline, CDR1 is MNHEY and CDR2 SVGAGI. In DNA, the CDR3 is TGTGCCAGCACCTTCGGGGGAAAGAATTCACCCCTCCACTTT. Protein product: CASTFGGKNSPLHF.

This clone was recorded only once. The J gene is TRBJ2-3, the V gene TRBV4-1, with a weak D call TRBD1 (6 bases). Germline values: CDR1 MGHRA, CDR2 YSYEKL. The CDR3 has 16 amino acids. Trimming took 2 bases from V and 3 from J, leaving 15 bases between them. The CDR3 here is CASSQRGLVETDTQYF. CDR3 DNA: TGCGCCAGCAGCCAAAGGGGGTTGGTTGAAACAGATACGCAGTATTTT.

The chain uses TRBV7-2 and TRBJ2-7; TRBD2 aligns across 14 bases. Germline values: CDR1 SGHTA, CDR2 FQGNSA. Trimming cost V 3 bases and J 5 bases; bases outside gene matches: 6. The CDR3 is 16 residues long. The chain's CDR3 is CASSLPGLAGDHEQYF. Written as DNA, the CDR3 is TGTGCCAGCAGCTTGCCGGGACTAGCGGGAGACCACGAGCAGTACTTC. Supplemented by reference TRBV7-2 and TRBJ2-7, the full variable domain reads GAGVSQSPSNKVTEKGKDVELRCDPISGHTALYWYRQSLGQGLEFLIYFQGNSAPDKSGLPSDRFSAERTGGSVSTLTIQRTQQEDSAVYLCASSLPGLAGDHEQYFGPGTRLTVT.

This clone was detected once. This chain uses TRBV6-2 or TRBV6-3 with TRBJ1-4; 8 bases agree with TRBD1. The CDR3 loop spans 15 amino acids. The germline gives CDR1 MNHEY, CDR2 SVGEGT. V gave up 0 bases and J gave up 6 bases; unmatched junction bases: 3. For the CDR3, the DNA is TGTGCCAGCAGTTACTCGGCAGGGGGCTATGAAAAACTGTTTTTT. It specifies CASSYSAGGYEKLFF.

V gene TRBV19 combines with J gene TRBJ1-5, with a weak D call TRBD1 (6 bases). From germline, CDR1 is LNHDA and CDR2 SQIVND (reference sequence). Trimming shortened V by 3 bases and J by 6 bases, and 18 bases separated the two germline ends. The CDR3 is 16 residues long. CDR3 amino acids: CASSIVGRGLGQPQHF. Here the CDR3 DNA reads TGTGCCAGTAGTATCGTGGGCAGGGGTCTCGGTCAGCCCCAGCATTTT.

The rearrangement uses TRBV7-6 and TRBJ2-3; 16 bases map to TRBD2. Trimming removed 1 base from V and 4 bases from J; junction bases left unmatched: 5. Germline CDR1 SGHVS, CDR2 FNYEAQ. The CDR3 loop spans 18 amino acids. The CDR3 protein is CASSLEGTSGGASDTQYF. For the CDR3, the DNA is TGTGCCAGCAGCTTAGAGGGGACTAGCGGGGGGGCCTCAGATACGCAGTATTTT. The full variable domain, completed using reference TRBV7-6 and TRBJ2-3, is GAGVSQSPRYKVTKRGQDVALRCDPISGHVSLYWYRQALGQGPEFLTYFNYEAQQDKSGLPNDRFSAERPEGSISTLTIQRTEQRDSAMYRCASSLEGTSGGASDTQYFGPGTRLTVL.

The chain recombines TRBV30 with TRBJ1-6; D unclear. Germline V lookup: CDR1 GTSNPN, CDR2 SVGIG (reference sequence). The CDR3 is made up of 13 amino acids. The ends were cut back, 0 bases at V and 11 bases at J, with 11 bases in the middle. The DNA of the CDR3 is TGTGCCTGGAGTGTCATCTGGCAGGCACCCCTCCACTTT. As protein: CAWSVIWQAPLHF.

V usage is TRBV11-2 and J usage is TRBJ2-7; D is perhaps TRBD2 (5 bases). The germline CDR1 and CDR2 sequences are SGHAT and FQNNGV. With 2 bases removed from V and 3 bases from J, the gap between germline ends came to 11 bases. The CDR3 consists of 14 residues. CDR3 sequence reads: CASSLTGNGYEQYF. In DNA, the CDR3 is TGTGCCAGCAGCTTAACCGGGAACGGCTACGAGCAGTACTTC.

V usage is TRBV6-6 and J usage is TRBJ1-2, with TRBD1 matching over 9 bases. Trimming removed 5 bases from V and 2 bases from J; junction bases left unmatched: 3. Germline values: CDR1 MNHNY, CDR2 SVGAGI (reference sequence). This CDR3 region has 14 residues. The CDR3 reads CASSPGTGNYGYTF. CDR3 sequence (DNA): TGTGCCAGCAGTCCTGGGACAGGGAACTATGGCTACACCTTC.

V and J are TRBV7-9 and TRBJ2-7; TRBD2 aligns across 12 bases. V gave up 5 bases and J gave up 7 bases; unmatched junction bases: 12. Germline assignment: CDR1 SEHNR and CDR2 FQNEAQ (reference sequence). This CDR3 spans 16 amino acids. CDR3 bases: TGTGCCAGCAGCAGGACTAGCGGGACCTACCCAGGGGAGCAGTACTTC. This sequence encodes CASSRTSGTYPGEQYF.

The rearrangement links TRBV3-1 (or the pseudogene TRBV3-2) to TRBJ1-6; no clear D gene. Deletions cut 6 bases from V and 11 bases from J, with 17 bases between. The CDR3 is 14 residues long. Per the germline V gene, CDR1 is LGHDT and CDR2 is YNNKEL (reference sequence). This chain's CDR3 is CASRDGLATAPLHF. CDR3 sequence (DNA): TGTGCCAGCAGGGACGGACTGGCGACGGCACCCCTCCACTTT.

The CDR3 region has the DNA TGTGCCAGCAGTTTGCAGGCACTCACTGAAGCTTTCTTT. Translation gives CASSLQALTEAFF. The V and J genes are TRBV27 and TRBJ1-1; D gene unclear. The germline V gene encodes CDR1 MNHEY and CDR2 SMNVEV (reference sequence). With 3 bases removed from V and 4 bases from J, the gap between germline ends came to 9 bases. CDR3 length: 13 residues.

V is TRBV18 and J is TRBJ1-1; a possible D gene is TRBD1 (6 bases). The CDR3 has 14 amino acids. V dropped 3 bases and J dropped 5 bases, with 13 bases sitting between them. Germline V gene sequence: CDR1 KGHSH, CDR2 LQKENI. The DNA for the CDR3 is TGTGCCAGCTCACCCTGGCAGGGGTGGACTGAAGCTTTCTTT. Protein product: CASSPWQGWTEAFF.

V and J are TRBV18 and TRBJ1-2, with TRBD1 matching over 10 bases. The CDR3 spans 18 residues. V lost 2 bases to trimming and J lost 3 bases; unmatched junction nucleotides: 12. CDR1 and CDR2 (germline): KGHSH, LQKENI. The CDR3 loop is CASSPVFPPGTGDYGYTF. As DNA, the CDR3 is TGTGCCAGCTCACCAGTTTTTCCACCTGGGACAGGGGACTATGGCTACACCTTC.